One and the same sample provided the 24 T cell receptor beta chains below, sequenced in a study of response to subunit inactivated influenza vaccine. TCRdb used MiXCR to reprocess the RT-PCR reads, holding one entry per CDR3 protein. The sample lists 500,000 or so distinct CDR3 sequences; approximately 15% were seen once. This sample comprised CD4+ T cells sorted from PBMCs, obtained around 2 years after vaccination. The receptors originated from a man aged 50 to 69 who received an inactivated influenza vaccine.

This clonotype was recorded at least ten times. CDR3 sequence (DNA): TGTGCCATCAGTGAGGGACAGTCAAATTCACCCCTCCACTTT. This translates into CAISEGQSNSPLHF. This chain joins TRBV10-3 and TRBJ1-6; maybe TRBD1 (6 bases). Germline values: CDR1 ENHRY, CDR2 SYGVKD. This CDR3 contains 14 residues. The V end lost 2 bases, the J end lost 7 bases, and 9 bases lay between the germline ends.

This chain uses TRBV3-1 with TRBJ2-7, with 7 positions matching TRBD2. The CDR3 runs 15 residues. Trimming cost V 5 bases and J 4 bases; bases outside gene matches: 11. CDR1 and CDR2 from the germline V gene are LGHDT and YNNKEL (reference sequence). The CDR3 here is CASSLQSTSFYEQYF. The CDR3 DNA sequence: TGTGCCAGCAGCTTACAGTCGACTAGCTTTTACGAGCAGTACTTC.

The sample holds a few counts of this clonotype. This chain connects TRBV15 to TRBJ1-5; 8 nucleotides agree with TRBD1. This CDR3 contains 19 residues. V dropped 0 bases and J dropped 0; count of bases not matched to a gene: 10. The V gene's germline CDR1 is LNHNV and CDR2 YYDKDF (reference sequence). The CDR3 region has the DNA TGTGCCACCAGCAGAGATCTTGCCAAGGACAGGGCTAGCAATCAGCCCCAGCATTTT. Translation: CATSRDLAKDRASNQPQHF. Supplemented by reference TRBV15 and TRBJ1-5, the full variable domain reads DAMVIQNPRYQVTQFGKPVTLSCSQTLNHNVMYWYQQKSSQAPKLLFHYYDKDFNNEADTPDNFQSRRPNTSFCFLDIRSPGLGDTAMYLCATSRDLAKDRASNQPQHFGDGTRLSIL.

This clonotype came up many times. The chain links TRBV11-2 to TRBJ2-1, with 9 bases lining up with TRBD1. This CDR3 comprises 16 residues. The junction had 7 bases not matched to a gene; V was cut back by 5 bases and J by 2 bases. Germline V gene lookup returns CDR1 SGHAT and CDR2 FQNNGV. CDR3 sequence: CASSLTGTGTYNEQFF. DNA of the CDR3: TGTGCCAGCAGCCTAACCGGGACAGGGACCTACAATGAGCAGTTCTTC.

Worth noting for this clonotype: This sequence may be a read error, since a much larger clone differs from it by one base. The chain joins TRBV5-5 to TRBJ1-2; TRBD1 might be the D (5 bases). V dropped 4 bases and J dropped 4 bases, with 17 bases sitting between them. Germline loops: CDR1 SGHKS, CDR2 YYEKEE (reference sequence). The CDR3 sequence is 15 residues long. The CDR3 spells CASSPRGRGVYGYTF. As DNA, the CDR3 is TGTGCCAGCAGCCCCCGGGGACGGGGGGTCTATGGCTACACCTTC.

This clonotype was detected ten times or more. CDR3: CASLPGLAGPSTGELFF. The CDR3 DNA reads as TGTGCCAGCCTACCCGGACTAGCGGGCCCTTCAACCGGGGAGCTGTTTTTT. The chain carries TRBV28 and TRBJ2-2; TRBD2 aligns across 11 bases. The CDR3 totals 17 residues. Trimming at V came to 8 bases and at J to 5 bases, leaving 13 bases not matched to a gene. Germline V gene lookup returns CDR1 MDHEN and CDR2 SYDVKM.

This clonotype was detected many times. J is TRBJ2-5 and V is TRBV5-1; D not resolved. This CDR3 spans 15 amino acids. V was trimmed by 4 bases and J by 5 bases, leaving 18 bases between them. Germline CDR1 reads SGHRS; CDR2 reads YFSETQ. The CDR3 here is CASSQTGQPGETQYF. The CDR3 DNA reads TGCGCCAGCAGCCAAACGGGCCAACCAGGCGAGACCCAGTACTTC.

This chain links TRBV28 with TRBJ2-1, with 8 bases identical to TRBD1. Trimming removed 7 bases from V and 5 bases from J; junction bases left unmatched: 7. The CDR3 has 14 amino acids. CDR1 is MDHEN and CDR2 is SYDVKM in the germline V gene. CDR3 protein: CASKRTGPNNEQFF. The DNA for the CDR3 is TGTGCCAGCAAGCGGACAGGGCCGAACAATGAGCAGTTCTTC.

This clonotype was recorded many times. The chain is built from TRBV10-3 and TRBJ2-2, with unresolved D. Germline CDR1 ENHRY, CDR2 SYGVKD. V was clipped by 0 bases and J by 1 base, with 9 bases between them. The CDR3 has 16 amino acids. The chain's CDR3 is CAISESLRVNTGELFF. The CDR3 bases are TGTGCCATCAGTGAGTCATTAAGGGTGAACACCGGGGAGCTGTTTTTT.

In this sample, this clonotype turned up many times. The chain couples TRBV29-1 to TRBJ2-3; a weak D match, TRBD2 (6 bases). Germline V gene lookup returns CDR1 SQVTM and CDR2 ANQGSEA. V was trimmed by 4 bases and J by 0 bases, leaving 17 bases between them. The CDR3 contains 16 residues. CDR3 sequence (DNA): TGCAGCGTTGTGGGACTCAAAACCTCAAGCACAGATACGCAGTATTTT. Translated, it gives CSVVGLKTSSTDTQYF.

The rearrangement uses TRBV12-3 or TRBV12-4 and TRBJ2-1; 8 nucleotides match TRBD2. The CDR3 sequence is 15 residues long. Unmatched junction bases numbered 7, after V lost 6 bases and J lost 3 bases. Here the CDR3 reads CASSPLLAGYNEQFF. The CDR3 DNA reads as TGTGCCAGCAGCCCCCTCCTAGCGGGCTACAATGAGCAGTTCTTC.

The sample holds a few counts of this clonotype. Given a much more abundant clone one base away, this may be a read error. This sequence joins TRBV6-2 or TRBV6-3 and TRBJ2-3; no definite D call. Germline values: CDR1 MNHEY, CDR2 SVGEGT. The CDR3 covers 13 residues. The V and J ends lost 6 bases and 1 base respectively, with 8 bases between them. The CDR3 sequence: CASRDRRTDTQYF. In nucleotides, the CDR3 is TGTGCCAGCAGAGACCGTCGCACAGATACGCAGTATTTT.

This sequence joins TRBV7-7 and TRBJ2-2, with TRBD1 identical over 10 bases. V lost 5 bases to trimming and J lost 6 bases; unmatched junction nucleotides: 6. The CDR3 runs 15 residues. CDR1 and CDR2 (germline): SSHAT, FNYEAQ (reference sequence). CDR3 residues: CASSPGQGKSGELFF. The CDR3 DNA is TGTGCCAGCAGCCCGGGACAGGGGAAGTCCGGGGAGCTGTTTTTT.

This clonotype was detected ten times or more. This chain uses TRBV24-1 with TRBJ2-2, with 10 nucleotides matching TRBD1. CDR3 length: 17 amino acids. V was pared by 4 bases and J by 6 bases, with 10 bases of the junction left unmatched. Per the germline V gene, CDR1 is KGHDR and CDR2 is SFDVKD. DNA for the CDR3: TGTGCCACCAGTGACGAGACAGGGGGCATAAGGTCCGGGGAGCTGTTTTTT. This gives the protein CATSDETGGIRSGELFF.

This clonotype was recorded many times. The chain recombines TRBV7-2 with TRBJ2-7; D is perhaps TRBD1 (5 bases). CDR1 and CDR2 from the germline V gene are SGHTA and FQGNSA. The CDR3 is 12 amino acids. V was pared by 5 bases and J by 5 bases, with 10 bases between. The CDR3 sequence: CASSLLGDEQYF. CDR3 sequence (DNA): TGTGCCAGCAGCCTGCTAGGGGACGAGCAGTACTTC.

This clonotype appeared a few times. This chain links TRBV20-1 with TRBJ2-7, with 7 bases that match TRBD1. V was pared by 6 bases and J by 0 bases, with 14 bases of the junction left unmatched. This CDR3 contains 16 residues. Germline loops: CDR1 DFQATT, CDR2 SNEGSKA (reference sequence). CDR3 in amino acids: CSATGQTLFSSYEQYF. The CDR3 coding sequence is TGCAGTGCCACGGGACAGACCCTTTTTAGCTCCTACGAGCAGTACTTC.

This chain links TRBV18 with TRBJ1-1, with 7 bases that match TRBD1. The CDR3 runs 14 residues. The V segment lost 1 base and the J segment 3 bases; nucleotides outside the gene matches: 2. The germline CDR1 and CDR2 sequences are KGHSH and LQKENI. The CDR3, as DNA: TGTGCCAGCTCACCACAGGGGGCGGACACTGAAGCTTTCTTT. As protein: CASSPQGADTEAFF.

The chain links TRBV28 to TRBJ2-1; the D gene is possibly TRBD1 (6 bases). Germline values: CDR1 MDHEN, CDR2 SYDVKM. The CDR3 totals 14 residues. Trimming cost V 2 bases and J 4 bases, with 9 bases left between them. The CDR3, as DNA: TGTGCCAGCAGTTTACAGGGGCGATACAATGAGCAGTTCTTC. It translates to CASSLQGRYNEQFF.

This clonotype has ten or more counts. This chain connects TRBV9 to TRBJ2-7; 9 bases are shared with TRBD2. Germline lookup yields CDR1 SGDLS and CDR2 YYNGEE. The CDR3 loop spans 16 amino acids. J was trimmed by 2 bases and V by 0 bases; bases with no gene match: 6. The CDR3 region has the DNA TGTGCCAGCAGCGTAGGGGCCAGCGGGAGGCCCTACGAGCAGTACTTC. This codes for CASSVGASGRPYEQYF.

The rearrangement uses TRBV6-1 and TRBJ2-7, with no clear D. The V gene lost 7 bases and the J gene lost 6 bases, with 16 bases spanning the gap. CDR3 length: 13 residues. The germline V gene encodes CDR1 MNHNS and CDR2 SASEGT. The chain's CDR3 is CASKGTMPSEQYF. The DNA of the CDR3 is TGTGCCAGCAAAGGAACTATGCCGTCCGAGCAGTACTTC.

The chain links TRBV19 to TRBJ2-1; 9 bases align to TRBD2. Germline V gene data show CDR1 as LNHDA and CDR2 as SQIVND (reference sequence). J lost 6 bases, V lost 5 bases, and 8 bases had no gene match. This CDR3 region has 15 residues. As DNA, the CDR3 is TGTGCCAGTAGTCAATCTGCGGGGGGGCCCAATGAGCAGTTCTTC. It specifies CASSQSAGGPNEQFF.

This clonotype has more than one count but fewer than ten. The chain carries TRBV10-3 and TRBJ2-2; 7 bases align to TRBD1. The length of the CDR3 is 16 residues. Per germline, CDR1 ENHRY and CDR2 SYGVKD. Germline trimming cut 2 bases from V and 2 bases from J; bases unmatched to any gene: 5. CDR3 in amino acids: CAISEAGTVNTGELFF. In DNA form, the CDR3 reads TGTGCCATCAGTGAGGCCGGGACAGTTAACACCGGGGAGCTGTTTTTT.

The chain joins TRBV7-9 to TRBJ2-5; the D call may be TRBD1 or TRBD2 (6 bases each). The CDR3 totals 15 residues. From germline, CDR1 is SEHNR and CDR2 FQNEAQ (reference sequence). V lost 4 bases to trimming and J lost 4 bases, with 16 bases between them. The CDR3 loop reads CASSSRDRRGETQYF. CDR3 nucleotides: TGTGCCAGCAGCTCCCGCGACAGGAGGGGAGAGACCCAGTACTTC.

This clonotype appeared a few times. The chain joins TRBV2 to TRBJ2-3; D is ambiguous. Trimming took off 6 bases at V and 6 bases at J, with 10 bases between the two ends. The germline V gene has CDR1 SNHLY and CDR2 FYNNEI. The CDR3 runs to 12 residues. The CDR3 loop reads CASRLRTDTQYF. The CDR3 DNA reads TGTGCCAGCAGGCTCCGAACGGATACGCAGTATTTT.